What follows are 20 T cell receptor beta chains derived from one specimen sequenced in a study of beta chain features in type 1 diabetes. Reverse transcription of all isolated RNA meant that expressed TCRB transcripts were sequenced. Profiling relied on immunoSEQ multiplex PCR, and the TCRdb table lists in-frame clones only, not all of them. This sample yields under 500,000 clones, of which about 30% are seen a single time; about 0.06% belongs to the top ten. The source material was naive CD4+ T cells from blood. These receptor sequences come from a man aged 18 to 29 in good health.

This clone was seen more than once but under ten times. The genes are TRBV4-3 and TRBJ2-7; 7 nucleotides match TRBD2. CDR3 length: 15 amino acids. Germline loops: CDR1 LGHNA, CDR2 YSLEER. Germline trimming cut 0 bases from V and 4 bases from J; bases unmatched to any gene: 6. The CDR3 region has the DNA TGCGCCAGCAGCCAAGATCAGGCTAGCGGATACGAGCAGTACTTC. This encodes CASSQDQASGYEQYF.

This chain uses TRBV30 with TRBJ2-7; tentatively, D is TRBD2 (5 bases). Germline-derived CDR1 and CDR2 are GTSNPN and SVGIG (reference sequence). Trimming left V 0 bases short and J 9 bases short, with 9 bases between. This CDR3 is 11 amino acids long. DNA for the CDR3: TGTGCCTGGAGTGTAGGAGCGGTGCAGTACTTC. Its translation is CAWSVGAVQYF.

This clone has just a few counts. The identical CDR3 is also encoded by other nucleotide sequences in the sample. CDR3 bases: TGTGCCAGCAGCTTACAGGGTAAGGACACTGAAGCTTTCTTT. It is translated as CASSLQGKDTEAFF. The chain links TRBV7-3 to TRBJ1-1, with TRBD1 as a possible D gene (5 bases). Germline values: CDR1 SGHTA, CDR2 FQGTGA. The CDR3 consists of 14 residues. With 2 bases removed from V and 3 bases from J, the gap between germline ends came to 10 bases.

This clone was detected a few times. The J gene is TRBJ2-1, the V gene TRBV11-1; TRBD1 might be the D (5 bases). The CDR3 runs 15 residues. V lost 0 bases to trimming and J lost 4 bases, with 10 bases between them. The germline gives CDR1 SGHAT, CDR2 FQDESV (reference sequence). The CDR3 region is CASSLAGQGYNEQFF. The CDR3 DNA reads TGTGCCAGCAGCTTAGCGGGGCAGGGATACAATGAGCAGTTCTTC.

About this clone: Other nucleotide sequences in the sample specify the same CDR3. The chain joins TRBV7-2 to TRBJ2-5; tentatively, D is TRBD2 (6 bases). Per the germline V gene, CDR1 is SGHTA and CDR2 is FQGNSA. Trimming pared 3 bases from V and 5 bases from J, leaving 7 bases between. The CDR3 runs 12 residues. The CDR3 nucleotides are TGTGCCAGCAGCTTCCGGGGGGAGACCCAGTACTTC. It specifies CASSFRGETQYF.

This clone was seen more than once but under ten times. This chain connects TRBV5-1 to TRBJ2-5; D possibly matches TRBD1 or TRBD2 (6 bases each). The germline CDR1 and CDR2 sequences are SGHRS and YFSETQ. CDR3 length equals 15 residues. V was pared by 0 bases and J by 2 bases, with 11 bases between. In DNA, the CDR3 is TGCGCCAGCAGCTTGGGCGGGACAACTCAAGAGACCCAGTACTTC. Amino acids: CASSLGGTTQETQYF.

This chain joins TRBV2 and TRBJ2-6; D not resolved. V lost 7 bases, J lost 0 bases, and 13 bases lay in between. Germline V lookup: CDR1 SNHLY, CDR2 FYNNEI. The CDR3 contains 16 residues. CDR3: CASTYSRTSGANVLTF. The DNA for the CDR3 is TGTGCCAGCACGTATTCCCGGACCTCTGGGGCCAACGTCCTGACTTTC. Combining the CDR3 with reference TRBV2 and TRBJ2-6 gives the whole variable domain EPEVTQTPSHQVTQMGQEVILRCVPISNHLYFYWYRQILGQKVEFLVSFYNNEISEKSEIFDDQFSVERPDGSNFTLKIRSTKLEDSAMYFCASTYSRTSGANVLTFGAGSRLTVL.

This chain connects TRBV10-3 to TRBJ2-1, with TRBD2 identical over 13 bases. Unmatched junction bases numbered 4, after V lost 7 bases and J lost 4 bases. From germline, CDR1 is ENHRY and CDR2 SYGVKD. The CDR3 runs 15 residues. CDR3 sequence: CAIMRLAGGYNEQFF. The CDR3 nucleotides are TGTGCCATCATGCGACTAGCGGGGGGTTACAATGAGCAGTTCTTC.

The chain carries TRBV6-6 and TRBJ2-1; TRBD2 agrees at 9 bases. This CDR3 region has 13 residues. Germline V gene lookup returns CDR1 MNHNY and CDR2 SVGAGI (reference sequence). Trimming removed 4 bases from V and 8 bases from J; junction bases left unmatched: 3. The CDR3 DNA is TGTGCCAGCAGTTTAGCGGGAGAGTATGAGCAGTTCTTC. Amino acid sequence: CASSLAGEYEQFF.

This clone has just a few counts. This chain links TRBV28 with TRBJ2-7; no definite D call. Germline-derived CDR1 and CDR2 are MDHEN and SYDVKM. This CDR3 comprises 13 residues. Trimming took off 6 bases at V and 4 bases at J, with 13 bases between the two ends. In DNA, the CDR3 is TGTGCCAGCAGCCCCGGACCCAAGTACGAGCAGTACTTC. Encoded protein: CASSPGPKYEQYF.

CDR3 region: CASKEGANQPQHF. The CDR3 bases are TGTGCCAGCAAAGAGGGGGCTAATCAGCCCCAGCATTTT. The chain carries TRBV6-5 and TRBJ1-5; 7 nucleotides agree with TRBD1. Germline CDR1 and CDR2: MNHEY and SVGAGI. With 7 bases clipped from V and 4 bases from J, the junction kept 4 bases outside the gene matches. This CDR3 is 13 amino acids long.

A remark on this clone: In the same sample, other DNA sequences code for this CDR3. V gene TRBV5-4 combines with J gene TRBJ2-5; a possible D gene is TRBD1 (5 bases). CDR1 is SGHNT and CDR2 is YYREEE in the germline V gene (reference sequence). The CDR3 is 14 residues long. V was shortened by 4 bases and J by 1 base, with 11 bases between the two germline ends. CDR3 sequence reads: CASSPGQGQETQYF. DNA of the CDR3: TGTGCCAGCAGCCCTGGACAAGGCCAAGAGACCCAGTACTTC.

The gene calls are TRBV5-6 and TRBJ2-1, with D possibly called TRBD1 or TRBD2 (5 bases each). CDR1 SGHDT and CDR2 YYEEEE come from the germline V gene. The CDR3 is made up of 15 amino acids. V lost 0 bases and J lost 6, with 13 bases in between. The CDR3 bases are TGTGCCAGCAGCTTGGCCGGGGACGGTGGCAATGAGCAGTTCTTC. This gives the protein CASSLAGDGGNEQFF.

This chain joins TRBV2 and TRBJ2-7, with 9 bases identical to TRBD2. The junction had 3 bases not matched to a gene; V was cut back by 3 bases and J by 0 bases. This CDR3 is 15 amino acids long. Germline V CDR1 and CDR2: SNHLY, FYNNEI. Here the CDR3 reads CASSETSGGSYEQYF. CDR3 DNA: TGTGCCAGCAGTGAGACTAGCGGCGGCTCCTACGAGCAGTACTTC. Using reference TRBV2 and TRBJ2-7 for the parts outside the CDR3, the full variable domain is EPEVTQTPSHQVTQMGQEVILRCVPISNHLYFYWYRQILGQKVEFLVSFYNNEISEKSEIFDDQFSVERPDGSNFTLKIRSTKLEDSAMYFCASSETSGGSYEQYFGPGTRLTVT.

The genes are TRBV4-3 and TRBJ2-1, with D perhaps matching TRBD2 (6 bases). Germline CDR1 and CDR2: LGHNA and YSLEER. The V end was cut by 1 base, the J end by 4 bases, with 14 bases between. The CDR3 loop spans 16 amino acids. CDR3 DNA: TGCGCCAGCAGCCAAGGGCTGGGACTCGTGTACAATGAGCAGTTCTTC. This codes for CASSQGLGLVYNEQFF.

The genes are TRBV29-1 and TRBJ2-5; D not resolved. Germline V gene data show CDR1 as SQVTM and CDR2 as ANQGSEA. There are 11 residues in the CDR3. Trimming took off 6 bases at V and 2 bases at J, with 7 bases between the two ends. The CDR3 DNA is TGCAGCGTCCCCTCTCAAGAGACCCAGTACTTC. Amino acid sequence: CSVPSQETQYF.

The V and J genes are TRBV7-9 and TRBJ2-2; D is uncertain. The CDR3 has 12 residues. The germline V and J ends were trimmed by 8 bases and 8 bases, with 12 bases remaining between them. Germline CDR1 reads SEHNR; CDR2 reads FQNEAQ (reference sequence). CDR3 sequence (DNA): TGTGCCAGCGGAACCTTTCCGGGGGAGCTGTTTTTT. This sequence encodes CASGTFPGELFF. The variable domain in full, with the rest retrieved from reference TRBV7-9 and TRBJ2-2, is DTGVSQNPRHKITKRGQNVTFRCDPISEHNRLYWYRQTLGQGPEFLTYFQNEAQLEKSRLLSDRFSAERPKGSFSTLEIQRTEQGDSAMYLCASGTFPGELFFGEGSRLTVL.

This chain joins TRBV25-1 and TRBJ2-7, with TRBD1 identical over 8 bases. The CDR3 totals 14 residues. V trimming: 5 bases; J trimming: 4 bases; junction bases outside the gene matches: 7. Per the germline V gene, CDR1 is MGHDK and CDR2 is SYGVNS. As DNA, the CDR3 is TGTGCCAGCAGTAGGGCAGGGGGCAGGTACGAGCAGTACTTC. The encoded protein is CASSRAGGRYEQYF.

This clone was counted between two and nine times. This chain joins TRBV23-1 and TRBJ2-7, with D uncertain. TRBV23-1 is an ORF, and what it does is uncertain. Trimming stripped 8 bases from V and 7 bases from J, with 15 bases between. The CDR3 runs 12 residues. The CDR3 sequence is CASGFDLEEQYF. The CDR3 DNA reads TGCGCCAGCGGTTTCGACTTGGAGGAGCAGTACTTC.

The chain combines TRBV10-3 with TRBJ1-5; no clear D. V shed 0 bases and J shed 5 bases, with 5 bases lying between them. The CDR3 runs to 13 residues. CDR1 is ENHRY and CDR2 is SYGVKD in the germline V gene. CDR3 sequence reads: CAISESVDQPQHF. The DNA for the CDR3 is TGTGCCATCAGTGAGTCGGTGGATCAGCCCCAGCATTTT.